The 27 T cell receptor beta chains presented below share a single source sample, sequenced in a study of blood T cell repertoires in COVID-19 (dated by TCRdb to the early 2020s). To prepare the library, the immunoSEQ multiplex PCR assay was applied. What TCRdb holds here is the immuneACCESS table cut down to in-frame rearrangements. Part of the clones is not present; checked against another copy, under half of the missing clones reflect an unresolved V gene, and the others are unexplained. In this sample the table shows fewer than 350,000 clones, approximately 85% of which occur a single time. Jointly, the top ten make up more than 7.5% of the sample. Sequenced: peripheral blood. The receptors stem from a man younger than 35 with active or convalescent COVID-19.

The rearrangement links TRBV9 to TRBJ1-2; D uncertain. With 0 bases removed from V and 7 bases from J, the gap between germline ends came to 7 bases. Germline V lookup: CDR1 SGDLS, CDR2 YYNGEE. CDR3 length: 12 amino acids. CDR3 protein: CASSVGGFGYTF. In DNA, the CDR3 is TGTGCCAGCAGCGTAGGAGGGTTTGGCTACACCTTC.

This sequence joins TRBV2 and TRBJ2-3; D gene uncertain. The CDR3 is 14 amino acids. The V gene lost 7 bases and the J gene lost 2 bases, with 13 bases spanning the gap. The germline V gene encodes CDR1 SNHLY and CDR2 FYNNEI. Written as DNA, the CDR3 is TGTGCCAGCAACGAGAGGCTACTCACAGATACGCAGTATTTT. This sequence encodes CASNERLLTDTQYF.

The rearrangement links TRBV11-2 to TRBJ2-1; 11 bases align to TRBD2. Germline CDR1 reads SGHAT; CDR2 reads FQNNGV. Trimming took 5 bases from V and 6 from J; bases not matched to a gene: 6. This CDR3 has 15 amino acids. In DNA form, the CDR3 reads TGTGCCAGCAGCCCCTTTAGCGGGGGGGTCAATGAGCAGTTCTTC. Its translation: CASSPFSGGVNEQFF.

The chain is built from TRBV6-5 and TRBJ2-3; 7 positions agree with TRBD2. CDR1 is MNHEY and CDR2 is SVGAGI in the germline V gene. The CDR3 runs 15 residues. V shed 2 bases, J shed 5 bases, and the junction held 7 bases outside the gene matches. The CDR3 region is CASSYILGEGDTQYF. CDR3 DNA sequence: TGTGCCAGCAGTTACATCCTGGGGGAGGGAGATACGCAGTATTTT.

Here the CDR3 reads CASSLAQRGTQYF. The CDR3 nucleotides are TGTGCCAGCAGCTTGGCCCAGCGGGGGACGCAGTATTTT. The gene calls are TRBV5-5 and TRBJ2-3; TRBD2 matches 8 bases. Germline assignment: CDR1 SGHKS and CDR2 YYEKEE (reference sequence). This CDR3 has 13 residues. The V gene end was trimmed by 0 bases and the J gene end by 9 bases; junction bases not matched to a gene: 3.

This chain joins TRBV4-3 and TRBJ2-2; 10 nucleotides agree with TRBD2. V lost 7 bases to trimming and J lost 4 bases; unmatched junction nucleotides: 6. The germline V gene has CDR1 LGHNA and CDR2 YSLEER. The CDR3 runs to 15 residues. CDR3 bases: TGCGCCAGCACTAGCGGGGGAGCGGCCACCGGGGAGCTGTTTTTT. Translating gives CASTSGGAATGELFF.

The DNA of the CDR3 is TGCAGTGCTAGTACAGGGAGCTCCTATAATTCACCCCTCCACTTT. Translation: CSASTGSSYNSPLHF. The chain carries TRBV20-1 and TRBJ1-6; a weak D match, TRBD1 (6 bases). Trimming left V 3 bases short and J 0 bases short, with 9 bases between. Germline CDR1 and CDR2: DFQATT and SNEGSKA (reference sequence). The CDR3 totals 15 residues.

This clone has a single count. The chain uses TRBV19 and TRBJ1-4, with D uncertain. Germline V CDR1 and CDR2: LNHDA, SQIVND (reference sequence). V was shortened by 3 bases and J by 10 bases, with 12 bases between the two germline ends. The CDR3 has 13 amino acids. The CDR3 DNA is TGTGCCAGTAGTATTGGGCCGGCCTCAAAACTGTTTTTT. This codes for CASSIGPASKLFF.

The rearrangement joins TRBV4-2 to TRBJ2-1; 16 bases fit TRBD2. V lost 3 bases to trimming and J lost 1 base; unmatched junction nucleotides: 3. The CDR3 sequence is 18 residues long. Germline V gives CDR1 LGHNA, CDR2 YNFKEQ. Written as DNA, the CDR3 is TGTGCCAGCAGCCAGGGACTAGCGGGGGGGCTATCCTACAATGAGCAGTTCTTC. Translated, it gives CASSQGLAGGLSYNEQFF.

CDR3 amino acids: CASRDRGFWEQYF. The CDR3 nucleotides are TGTGCCAGCCGGGACAGGGGGTTTTGGGAGCAGTACTTC. The chain couples TRBV6-5 to TRBJ2-7; TRBD1 agrees at 11 bases. Germline lookup yields CDR1 MNHEY and CDR2 SVGAGI. Losses at the gene ends were 8 bases for V and 7 bases for J; bases not matched to a gene: 7. This CDR3 region has 13 residues.

The chain recombines TRBV6-5 with TRBJ2-7; 7 positions agree with TRBD1. The length of the CDR3 is 14 residues. After removal of 5 bases from V and 3 bases from J, the junction contained 7 bases not matched to a gene. Germline V gene sequence: CDR1 MNHEY, CDR2 SVGAGI. CDR3 sequence reads: CASSPGTAVYEQYF. CDR3 in DNA: TGTGCCAGCAGTCCCGGGACAGCCGTCTACGAGCAGTACTTC.

V usage is TRBV9 and J usage is TRBJ1-1; no reliable D call. V was cut by 0 bases and J by 0 bases, with 12 bases left in between. Looked up from germline, CDR1 is SGDLS and CDR2 is YYNGEE. The CDR3 spans 16 residues. CDR3 DNA sequence: TGTGCCAGCAGCGTAGGGGCAGAAATTATGAACACTGAAGCTTTCTTT. Its protein is CASSVGAEIMNTEAFF.

In DNA form, the CDR3 reads TGCAGCGTTCCCACAGGGAGCCACGAGCAGTACTTC. Protein product: CSVPTGSHEQYF. The chain carries TRBV29-1 and TRBJ2-7, with a possible D match to TRBD1 (6 bases). The CDR3 totals 12 residues. V was cut by 5 bases and J by 5 bases, with 13 bases left in between. The germline V gene encodes CDR1 SQVTM and CDR2 ANQGSEA.

The chain joins TRBV20-1 to TRBJ1-2; D is undetermined. CDR1 and CDR2 from the germline V gene are DFQATT and SNEGSKA (reference sequence). CDR3 length: 11 amino acids. The CDR3 sequence: CGGPVDYGYTF. The CDR3 region has the DNA TGCGGCGGGCCGGTTGACTATGGCTACACCTTC.

The chain uses TRBV2 and TRBJ1-3, with 7 nucleotides matching TRBD1. Losses at the gene ends were 6 bases for V and 0 bases for J; bases not matched to a gene: 11. Germline V gene sequence: CDR1 SNHLY, CDR2 FYNNEI. The CDR3 is 17 amino acids. The DNA for the CDR3 is TGTGCCAGCAGAGATATGACAGGGAGGAACTCTGGAAACACCATATATTTT. It encodes CASRDMTGRNSGNTIYF.

V is TRBV21-1 and J is TRBJ2-7; the table assigns TRBD2, which was not confirmed against the DNA. TRBV21-1 is a listed pseudogene. The CDR3 contains 16 residues. The CDR3 DNA reads as TGTGCCAGCAGCAAAATGGAGCGGGGGGGCAAGTACGAGCAGTACTTC. Amino acids: CASSKMERGGKYEQYF.

The chain joins TRBV7-3 to TRBJ1-6; no firm D call. The CDR3 is 13 residues long. The germline V gene has CDR1 SGHTA and CDR2 FQGTGA. Trimming removed 0 bases from V and 10 bases from J, with 7 bases in between. CDR3 protein: CASSLTSRSPLHF. Written as DNA, the CDR3 is TGTGCCAGCAGCTTAACTTCCAGATCACCCCTCCACTTT.

The chain joins TRBV15 to TRBJ1-5, with TRBD1 matching 7 bases. The CDR3 has 17 residues. Germline lookup yields CDR1 LNHNV and CDR2 YYDKDF (reference sequence). V lost 0 bases and J lost 0; bases outside the gene matches: 5. The CDR3 region is CATSRDGGQNSNQPQHF. The CDR3, as DNA: TGTGCCACCAGCAGAGATGGGGGACAGAATAGCAATCAGCCCCAGCATTTT.

The chain joins TRBV20-1 to TRBJ2-7; perhaps TRBD2 as D (6 bases). Germline values: CDR1 DFQATT, CDR2 SNEGSKA (reference sequence). The CDR3 runs to 10 residues. Trimming removed 7 bases from V and 3 bases from J, with 7 bases in between. The chain's CDR3 is CSVGGYEQYF. For the CDR3, the DNA is TGCAGTGTGGGGGGCTACGAGCAGTACTTC.

The V gene is TRBV21-1, the J gene TRBJ2-1; TRBD2, as called in the table, went unchecked against the DNA. TRBV21-1 is a documented pseudogene. The CDR3 loop spans 16 amino acids. The CDR3 nucleotides read TGTGCCAGCAGCCATCGGGGTAGCGGGGGGAATAATGAGCAGTTCTTC. Encoded protein: CASSHRGSGGNNEQFF.

The chain carries TRBV10-3 and TRBJ1-4; unclear D gene. The V gene lost 10 bases and the J gene lost 0 bases, with 9 bases spanning the gap. Per germline, CDR1 ENHRY and CDR2 SYGVKD. The CDR3 consists of 13 residues. The CDR3 DNA follows: TGTGCCACTAGGTTTGCAACTAATGAAAAACTGTTTTTT. Protein product: CATRFATNEKLFF.

Comments on this clone: An end of the junction does not agree with germline; a read error may underlie this. The rearrangement joins TRBV7-2 to TRBJ1-2, with a possible D match to TRBD1 (6 bases). Germline V lookup: CDR1 SGHTA, CDR2 FQGNSA. The CDR3 has 15 residues. CDR3 protein: CASSLGGGSGYGYTF. Here the CDR3 DNA reads TGTGCCAGCAGTTTAGGGGGGGGATCAGGCTATGGCTACACCTTC.

The chain couples TRBV4-3 to TRBJ1-2; the D is unclear. Germline CDR1 LGHNA, CDR2 YSLEER. The CDR3 covers 12 residues. Trimming took off 3 bases at V and 9 bases at J, with 11 bases between the two ends. The CDR3 reads CASSHPGSRYTF. CDR3 bases: TGCGCCAGCAGCCACCCCGGTAGCCGCTACACCTTC.

The chain links TRBV27 to TRBJ2-3; TRBD2 matches 9 bases. This CDR3 spans 17 amino acids. V lost 0 bases to trimming and J lost 2 bases; unmatched junction nucleotides: 6. Germline V gene data show CDR1 as MNHEY and CDR2 as SMNVEV (reference sequence). CDR3 protein: CASSLSLAGTFTDTQYF. CDR3 nucleotide sequence: TGTGCCAGCAGTTTATCGCTAGCGGGGACCTTCACAGATACGCAGTATTTT.

This clone has just one count. The genes are TRBV10-1 and TRBJ2-5; 11 bases agree with TRBD2. The germline CDR1 and CDR2 sequences are WNHNN and SYGVQD (reference sequence). The V gene end was trimmed by 6 bases and the J gene end by 1 base; junction bases not matched to a gene: 4. This CDR3 comprises 15 residues. The CDR3 DNA follows: TGCGCCAGCAGCCCCGGGACTAGCGGCCAAGAGACCCAGTACTTC. Encoded protein: CASSPGTSGQETQYF.

The gene calls are TRBV9 and TRBJ2-1, with TRBD2 as a possible D gene (7 bases). The germline V gene has CDR1 SGDLS and CDR2 YYNGEE. CDR3 length: 15 amino acids. V shed 0 bases and J shed 7 bases, with 14 bases lying between them. Here the CDR3 DNA reads TGTGCCAGCAGCGTAGACGGGGGGCCGGGGAATGAGCAGTTCTTC. This sequence encodes CASSVDGGPGNEQFF.

Only one count was recorded for this clone. The J gene is TRBJ1-3, the V gene TRBV5-1; a weak D match, TRBD1 (5 bases). The germline gives CDR1 SGHRS, CDR2 YFSETQ. There are 16 residues in the CDR3. Trimming removed 0 bases from V and 0 bases from J, with 10 bases in between. This chain's CDR3 is CASSLGDRHSGNTIYF. The CDR3 DNA follows: TGCGCCAGCAGCTTGGGCGACAGACACTCTGGAAACACCATATATTTT.